This T cell receptor beta chain stems from a study of cytomegalovirus exposure and HLA in healthy donors. Study as a whole: The 130 or so validation repertoires, a later analysis reported, used the same platform as the 600 to 850 repertoires from the first cohort.

Using immunoSEQ multiplex PCR, the repertoire was profiled, and TCRdb retains in-frame clones only, with some absent. The sample holds 330,000 or so clones, 86% seen once. Germline CDR1 is KGHSH and CDR2 is LQKENI. V lost 6 bases and J 0 bases, leaving 14 bases between the germline ends. This CDR3 is 15 amino acids long. The TCR was taken from a young woman in good health and CMV-seronegative. J is TRBJ1-2 and V is TRBV18; D gene ambiguous. Sequenced input: PBMCs. The CDR3 sequence is CASSPDTRSNYGYTF. The DNA of the CDR3 is TGTGCCAGCTCCCCCGACACTCGGTCTAACTATGGCTACACCTTC. The full variable domain, its missing parts supplied by reference TRBV18 and TRBJ1-2, is NAGVMQNPRHLVRRRGQEARLRCSPMKGHSHVYWYRQLPEEGLKFMVYLQKENIIDESGMPKERFSAEFPKEGPSILRIQQVVRGDSAAYFCASSPDTRSNYGYTFGSGTRLTVV.